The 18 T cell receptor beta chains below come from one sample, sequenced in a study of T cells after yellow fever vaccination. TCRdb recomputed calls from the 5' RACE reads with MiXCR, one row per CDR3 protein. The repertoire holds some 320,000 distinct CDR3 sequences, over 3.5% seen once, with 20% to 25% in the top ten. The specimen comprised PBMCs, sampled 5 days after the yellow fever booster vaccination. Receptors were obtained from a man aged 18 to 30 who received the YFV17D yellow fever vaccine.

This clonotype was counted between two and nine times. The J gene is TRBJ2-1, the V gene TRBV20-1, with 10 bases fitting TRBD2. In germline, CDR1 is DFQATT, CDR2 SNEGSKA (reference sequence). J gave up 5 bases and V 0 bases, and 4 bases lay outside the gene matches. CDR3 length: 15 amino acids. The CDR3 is CSARDSSGGNNEQFF. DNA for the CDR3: TGCAGTGCTAGAGATTCTAGCGGGGGAAACAATGAGCAGTTCTTC.

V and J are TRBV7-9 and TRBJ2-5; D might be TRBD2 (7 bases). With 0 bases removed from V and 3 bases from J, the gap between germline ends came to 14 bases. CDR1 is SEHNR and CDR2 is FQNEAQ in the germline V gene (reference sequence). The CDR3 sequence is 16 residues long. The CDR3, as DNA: TGTGCCAGCAGCTTAGCGCTTCGGGGGGCGGAAGAGACCCAGTACTTC. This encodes CASSLALRGAEETQYF.

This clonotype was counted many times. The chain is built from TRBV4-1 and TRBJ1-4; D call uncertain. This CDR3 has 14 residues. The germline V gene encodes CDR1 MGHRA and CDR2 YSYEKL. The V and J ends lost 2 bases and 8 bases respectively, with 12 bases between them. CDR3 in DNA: TGCGCCAGCAGCCAACCGTCGGAAAGCGAAAAACTGTTTTTT. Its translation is CASSQPSESEKLFF.

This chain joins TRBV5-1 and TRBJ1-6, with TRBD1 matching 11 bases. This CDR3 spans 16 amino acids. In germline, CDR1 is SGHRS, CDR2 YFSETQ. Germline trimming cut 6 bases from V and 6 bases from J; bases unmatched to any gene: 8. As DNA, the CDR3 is TGCGCCAGCACGTCCGGGACAGGGGGACTTAATTCACCCCTCCACTTT. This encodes CASTSGTGGLNSPLHF.

CDR3 loop: CASSASTSGGTYEQYF. CDR3 coding DNA: TGTGCCAGTAGTGCCTCGACTAGCGGGGGCACCTACGAGCAGTACTTC. The chain recombines TRBV19 with TRBJ2-7; 12 bases line up with TRBD2. Germline V lookup: CDR1 LNHDA, CDR2 SQIVND (reference sequence). Unmatched junction bases numbered 7, after V lost 5 bases and J lost 2 bases. This CDR3 contains 16 residues.

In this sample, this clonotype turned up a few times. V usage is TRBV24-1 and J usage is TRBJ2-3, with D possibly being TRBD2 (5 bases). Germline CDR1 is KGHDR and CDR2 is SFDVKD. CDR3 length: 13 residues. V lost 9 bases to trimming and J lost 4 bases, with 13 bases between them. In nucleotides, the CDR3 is TGTGCCACCGCGGGTAGATCCGCAGATACGCAGTATTTT. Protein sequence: CATAGRSADTQYF.

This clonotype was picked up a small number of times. CDR3 in DNA: TGTGCCAGCAGCTTAACATTTTCGGATGAGCAGTTCTTC. It translates to CASSLTFSDEQFF. This sequence joins TRBV7-9 and TRBJ2-1; D not resolved. The V end lost 2 bases, the J end lost 8 bases, and 10 bases lay between the germline ends. The length of the CDR3 is 13 residues. CDR1 and CDR2 (germline): SEHNR, FQNEAQ (reference sequence).

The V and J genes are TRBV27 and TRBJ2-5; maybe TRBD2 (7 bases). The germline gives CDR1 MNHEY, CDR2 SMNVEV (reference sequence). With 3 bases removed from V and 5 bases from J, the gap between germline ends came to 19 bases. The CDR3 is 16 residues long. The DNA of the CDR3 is TGTGCCAGCAGTTTTTTTAGTGGGGGGGGCCGGGAGACCCAGTACTTC. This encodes CASSFFSGGGRETQYF.

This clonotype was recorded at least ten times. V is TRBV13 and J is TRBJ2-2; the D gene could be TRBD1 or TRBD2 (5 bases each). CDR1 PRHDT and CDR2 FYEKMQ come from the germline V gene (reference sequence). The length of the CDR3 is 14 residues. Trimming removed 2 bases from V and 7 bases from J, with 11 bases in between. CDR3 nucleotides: TGTGCCAGCAGCTTACAGGGAGTCAGCGGGGAGCTGTTTTTT. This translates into CASSLQGVSGELFF.

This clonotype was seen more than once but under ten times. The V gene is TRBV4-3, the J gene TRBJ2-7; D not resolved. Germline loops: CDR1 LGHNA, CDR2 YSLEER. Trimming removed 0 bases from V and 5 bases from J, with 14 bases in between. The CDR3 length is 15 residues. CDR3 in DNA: TGCGCCAGCAGCCAAGATCGGGCAGCTCCCCACGAGCAGTACTTC. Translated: CASSQDRAAPHEQYF.

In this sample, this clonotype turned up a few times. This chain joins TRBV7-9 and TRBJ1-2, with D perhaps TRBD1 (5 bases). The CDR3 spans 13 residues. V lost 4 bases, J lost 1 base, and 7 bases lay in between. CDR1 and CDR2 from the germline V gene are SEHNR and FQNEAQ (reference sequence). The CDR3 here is CASSSDSNYGYTF. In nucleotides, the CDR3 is TGTGCCAGCAGCTCCGACAGTAACTATGGCTACACCTTC. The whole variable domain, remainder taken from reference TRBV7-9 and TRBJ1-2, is DTGVSQNPRHKITKRGQNVTFRCDPISEHNRLYWYRQTLGQGPEFLTYFQNEAQLEKSRLLSDRFSAERPKGSFSTLEIQRTEQGDSAMYLCASSSDSNYGYTFGSGTRLTVV.

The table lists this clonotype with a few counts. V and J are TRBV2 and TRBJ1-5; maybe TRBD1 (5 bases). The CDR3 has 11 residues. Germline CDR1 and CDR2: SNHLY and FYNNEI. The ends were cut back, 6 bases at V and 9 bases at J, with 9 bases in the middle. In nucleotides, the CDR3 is TGTGCCAGCAGCCAAAGGGGGCCCCAGCATTTT. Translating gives CASSQRGPQHF.

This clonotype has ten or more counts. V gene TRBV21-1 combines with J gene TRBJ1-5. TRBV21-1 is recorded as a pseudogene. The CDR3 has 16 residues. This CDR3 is CASSQPGPRVNQPQHF. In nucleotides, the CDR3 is TGTGCCAGCAGCCAGCCGGGCCCCAGGGTCAATCAGCCCCAGCATTTT.

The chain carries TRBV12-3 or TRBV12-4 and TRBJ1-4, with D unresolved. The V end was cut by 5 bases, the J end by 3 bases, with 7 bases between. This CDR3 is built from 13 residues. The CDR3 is CASSPQSNEKLFF. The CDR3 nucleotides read TGTGCCAGCAGTCCACAGTCTAATGAAAAACTGTTTTTT.

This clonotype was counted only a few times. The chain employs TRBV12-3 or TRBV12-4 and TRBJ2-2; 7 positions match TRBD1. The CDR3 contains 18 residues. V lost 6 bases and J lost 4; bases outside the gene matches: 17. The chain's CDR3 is CASSPFGTDDPTTGELFF. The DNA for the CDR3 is TGTGCCAGCAGCCCATTCGGGACAGACGACCCGACCACCGGGGAGCTGTTTTTT.

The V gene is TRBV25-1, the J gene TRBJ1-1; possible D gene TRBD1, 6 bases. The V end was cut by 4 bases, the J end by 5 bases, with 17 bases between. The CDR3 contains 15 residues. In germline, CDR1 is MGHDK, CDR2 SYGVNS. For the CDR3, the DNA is TGTGCCAGCAGTGCACCTAGGGGGGCTCGGACTGAAGCTTTCTTT. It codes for CASSAPRGARTEAFF.

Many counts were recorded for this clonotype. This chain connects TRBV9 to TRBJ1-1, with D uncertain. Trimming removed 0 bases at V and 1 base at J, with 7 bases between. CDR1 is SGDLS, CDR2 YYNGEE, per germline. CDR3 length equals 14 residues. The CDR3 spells CASSVAWGNTEAFF. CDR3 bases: TGTGCCAGCAGCGTAGCTTGGGGGAACACTGAAGCTTTCTTT.

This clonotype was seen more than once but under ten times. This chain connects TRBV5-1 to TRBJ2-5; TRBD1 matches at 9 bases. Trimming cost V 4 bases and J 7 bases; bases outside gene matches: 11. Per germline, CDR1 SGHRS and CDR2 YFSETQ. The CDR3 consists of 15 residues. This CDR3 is CASSDTGQGIVTQYF. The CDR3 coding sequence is TGCGCCAGCAGCGACACGGGACAGGGTATTGTGACCCAGTACTTC. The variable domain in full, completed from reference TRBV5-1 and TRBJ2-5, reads KAGVTQTPRYLIKTRGQQVTLSCSPISGHRSVSWYQQTPGQGLQFLFEYFSETQRNKGNFPGRFSGRQFSNSRSEMNVSTLELGDSALYLCASSDTGQGIVTQYFGPGTRLLVL.